This T cell receptor beta chain was sequenced in a study of CD8+CD57+ T cells in acquired aplastic anemia. The study's findings and limits: Patients shared some 30 CD8+ CDR3 sequences with controls. CD8+ Simpson's diversity did not differ significantly between patients and controls.

Points on this clonotype: Its antigen is not known.

Profiles of TCR beta VDJ and CDR3 were generated from a genomic DNA template. Each CDR3 protein gets one entry after TCRdb re-called the reads with MiXCR. The sample lists some 200,000 distinct CDR3 sequences; over 60% were seen once. Germline V lookup: CDR1 SGHDT, CDR2 YYEEEE. V was pared by 0 bases and J by 8 bases, with 16 bases between. This CDR3 spans 15 amino acids. The rearrangement uses TRBV5-6 and TRBJ2-3; no reliable D call. Input material: sorted CD4+, CD8+, or CD8+CD57+ T cells (not recorded which) from PBMCs. The sequence was collected from a human donor in good health. The CDR3 region has the DNA TGTGCCAGCAGCTTGGTGACGCTAGTCGTGGCTACGCAGTATTTT. Its translation: CASSLVTLVVATQYF.